These 26 T cell receptor beta chains were sequenced from one sample in a study of regulatory T cells in long-lasting Graves disease (dated by TCRdb to the early 2020s). Library creation used multiplex PCR. These reads were obtained on an Illumina HiSeq 4000. TCR beta libraries were built with iRepertoire HTBI primers and Arm-PCR amplification of CDR3 regions. Clones were called with MiXCR by TCRdb after fastp trimmed the public reads at Q25, and only in-frame beta chains were retained. Duplicate CDR3 protein sequences are folded into a single record with the most common DNA and genes. The sample table lists fewer than 450,000 distinct CDR3 sequences, 15% of them with a count of one. About 7.6% of the sample is held by the ten biggest clonotypes. Sample time point, as interpreted from the label and publication: newly diagnosed GD, antithyroid drugs for less than 3 months. RNA was extracted from PBMCs in TRIzol for both TCR sequencing and RNA sequencing.

In addition, the sample was reused for a study of T cells in Graves' hyperthyroidism and ophthalmopathy.

This specimen consisted of peripheral blood mononuclear cells (PBMCs), obtained at new diagnosis, from a patient treated with antithyroid drugs. These receptors all come from a woman in her thirties or forties with Graves disease. Donor details come from another sample of the same person, matched by shared clones.

This clonotype was counted at least ten times. This chain connects TRBV28 to TRBJ2-1, with TRBD2 matching over 10 bases. The V segment lost 5 bases and the J segment 9 bases; nucleotides outside the gene matches: 16. Germline values: CDR1 MDHEN, CDR2 SYDVKM. The length of the CDR3 is 17 residues. CDR3 in DNA: TGTGCCAGCAGTCCGGGACTAGCGAGGACCTTCCGCGGTGAGCAGTTCTTC. Residues: CASSPGLARTFRGEQFF.

In this sample, this clonotype turned up many times. The chain links TRBV12-3 or TRBV12-4 to TRBJ1-5, with a weak D call TRBD1 (5 bases). V lost 6 bases to trimming and J lost 0 bases, with 15 bases between them. This CDR3 region has 16 residues. Here the CDR3 reads CASSPIGGDSNQPQHF. The CDR3 DNA reads as TGTGCCAGCAGCCCTATCGGGGGGGATAGCAATCAGCCCCAGCATTTT.

The rearrangement links TRBV5-1 to TRBJ2-7, with a tentative D call TRBD1 (5 bases). Trimming shortened V by 0 bases and J by 3 bases, and 13 bases separated the two germline ends. Germline V gene sequence: CDR1 SGHRS, CDR2 YFSETQ. There are 15 residues in the CDR3. DNA for the CDR3: TGCGCCAGCAGCTTGGCCGGACAAGTGGACTACGAGCAGTACTTC. This encodes CASSLAGQVDYEQYF.

This clonotype has a count of ten or more. The rearrangement links TRBV27 to TRBJ2-1; the D is unclear. CDR1 and CDR2 from the germline V gene are MNHEY and SMNVEV (reference sequence). V lost 2 bases, J lost 7 bases, and 21 bases lay in between. The CDR3 loop spans 17 amino acids. As DNA, the CDR3 is TGTGCCAGCAGTTTAGTGAGTGTGGGGAACTTGTTGAATGAGCAGTTCTTC. The encoded protein is CASSLVSVGNLLNEQFF.

The J gene is TRBJ2-1, the V gene TRBV11-3; TRBD2 matches at 11 bases. Germline V gives CDR1 SGHNT, CDR2 YENEEA. The CDR3 sequence is 15 residues long. With 0 bases clipped from V and 8 bases from J, the junction kept 3 bases outside the gene matches. CDR3: CASSLETSGTHEQFF. The CDR3 DNA reads TGTGCCAGCAGCTTAGAGACTAGCGGGACACATGAGCAGTTCTTC.

This clonotype appeared a few times. This chain links TRBV9 with TRBJ2-5, with 11 bases identical to TRBD2. V lost 4 bases to trimming and J lost 5 bases; unmatched junction nucleotides: 7. The germline V gene encodes CDR1 SGDLS and CDR2 YYNGEE. The CDR3 is 15 amino acids. CDR3 coding DNA: TGTGCCAGCAGCAATAGCGGGAGGGCCGGGGAGACCCAGTACTTC. It specifies CASSNSGRAGETQYF.

This clonotype was detected a few times. The V gene is TRBV5-1, the J gene TRBJ2-1, with 7 bases identical to TRBD2. Per germline, CDR1 SGHRS and CDR2 YFSETQ. Losses at the gene ends were 3 bases for V and 1 base for J; bases not matched to a gene: 7. This CDR3 is built from 16 residues. CDR3 loop: CASSWAAGASYNEQFF. CDR3 DNA: TGCGCCAGCAGCTGGGCGGCGGGAGCGTCCTACAATGAGCAGTTCTTC.

This clonotype appeared many times. The chain carries TRBV5-1 and TRBJ2-7, with D perhaps TRBD1 (6 bases). The germline V gene has CDR1 SGHRS and CDR2 YFSETQ. Trimming stripped 8 bases from V and 5 bases from J, with 14 bases between. This CDR3 comprises 12 residues. CDR3 residues: CASGTGKDEQYF. The DNA of the CDR3 is TGCGCCAGTGGAACAGGGAAAGACGAGCAGTACTTC.

The genes are TRBV27 and TRBJ2-4; D is unclear. Trimming stripped 3 bases from V and 0 bases from J, with 12 bases between. There are 16 residues in the CDR3. The germline gives CDR1 MNHEY, CDR2 SMNVEV (reference sequence). The DNA for the CDR3 is TGTGCCAGCAGTTTGTCTGGCTCGCTAGCCAAAAACATTCAGTACTTC. Its protein is CASSLSGSLAKNIQYF.

This clonotype has ten or more counts. This rearrangement joins TRBV6-1 to TRBJ1-2; D perhaps matches TRBD1 (5 bases). Germline V gives CDR1 MNHNS, CDR2 SASEGT. CDR3 length: 15 residues. V dropped 2 bases and J dropped 2 bases, with 12 bases sitting between them. Here the CDR3 reads CASSEKGVTNYGYTF. Here the CDR3 DNA reads TGTGCCAGCAGTGAAAAAGGGGTAACCAACTATGGCTACACCTTC.

This clonotype was seen more than once but under ten times. This CDR3 reads CATSREVWGNQPQHF. The CDR3 region has the DNA TGTGCCACCAGCAGAGAAGTTTGGGGCAATCAGCCCCAGCATTTT. This chain connects TRBV15 to TRBJ1-5; D ambiguous. Trimming removed 0 bases at V and 2 bases at J, with 8 bases between. The germline CDR1 and CDR2 sequences are LNHNV and YYDKDF (reference sequence). The CDR3 runs to 15 residues.

This rearrangement joins TRBV9 to TRBJ2-5; 11 bases agree with TRBD2. V dropped 3 bases and J dropped 5; count of bases not matched to a gene: 15. Per germline, CDR1 SGDLS and CDR2 YYNGEE. This CDR3 contains 18 residues. The CDR3 DNA reads as TGTGCCAGCAGCGACGGACTAGCGGGCCTCAAACCGGGTGAGACCCAGTACTTC. Its translation: CASSDGLAGLKPGETQYF.

This clonotype was detected ten times or more. The chain links TRBV20-1 to TRBJ2-7; D is perhaps TRBD2 (5 bases). The germline V gene encodes CDR1 DFQATT and CDR2 SNEGSKA (reference sequence). V dropped 6 bases and J dropped 2 bases, with 11 bases sitting between them. CDR3 length: 12 residues. The CDR3 spells CSALTTTYEQYF. CDR3 in DNA: TGCAGTGCCCTGACTACTACCTACGAGCAGTACTTC.

In this sample, this clonotype turned up many times. The chain joins TRBV28 to TRBJ2-7; possible D gene TRBD2, 6 bases. V was cut by 3 bases and J by 2 bases, with 11 bases left in between. The CDR3 contains 14 residues. The germline CDR1 and CDR2 sequences are MDHEN and SYDVKM. The CDR3, as DNA: TGTGCCAGCAGTTTGACGGGGGACGCCTACGAGCAGTACTTC. This translates into CASSLTGDAYEQYF. The full variable domain, its missing parts supplied by reference TRBV28 and TRBJ2-7, is DVKVTQSSRYLVKRTGEKVFLECVQDMDHENMFWYRQDPGLGLRLIYFSYDVKMKEKGDIPEGYSVSREKKERFSLILESASTNQTSMYLCASSLTGDAYEQYFGPGTRLTVT.

The chain combines TRBV12-3 or TRBV12-4 with TRBJ1-4; no firm D call. The CDR3 loop spans 14 amino acids. V dropped 3 bases and J dropped 10 bases, with 15 bases sitting between them. The CDR3 sequence: CASSFGGDTAKLFF. The CDR3 DNA reads as TGTGCCAGCAGTTTCGGCGGGGATACGGCAAAACTGTTTTTT.

This clonotype was seen repeatedly, ten times or more. V gene TRBV19 combines with J gene TRBJ1-1; a weak D match, TRBD1 (5 bases). Germline V gene sequence: CDR1 LNHDA, CDR2 SQIVND (reference sequence). This CDR3 spans 16 amino acids. Trimming shortened V by 5 bases and J by 0 bases, and 16 bases separated the two germline ends. The CDR3 coding sequence is TGTGCCAGTAGTCTAGGACGGGGCCGCATGAACACTGAAGCTTTCTTT. Its protein is CASSLGRGRMNTEAFF.

There are many counts of this clonotype. The chain uses TRBV19 and TRBJ2-1; 15 bases are a match to TRBD2. Germline CDR1 and CDR2: LNHDA and SQIVND (reference sequence). The ends lost 3 bases at V and 7 bases at J; junction bases unmatched: 4. The CDR3 is 16 residues long. CDR3 sequence: CASSILGLAGGNEQFF. The CDR3, as DNA: TGTGCCAGTAGTATTTTGGGACTAGCGGGAGGAAATGAGCAGTTCTTC.

There are many counts of this clonotype. This chain links TRBV5-1 with TRBJ1-1; D is undetermined. V lost 2 bases to trimming and J lost 1 base, with 9 bases between them. The germline CDR1 and CDR2 sequences are SGHRS and YFSETQ. This CDR3 is 14 amino acids long. In DNA, the CDR3 is TGCGCCAGCAGCTTTTTTCCCGGGAACACTGAAGCTTTCTTT. It yields the protein CASSFFPGNTEAFF.

This clonotype was recorded at least ten times. The chain has TRBV7-3 and TRBJ2-1, with 7 bases lining up with TRBD1. Looked up from germline, CDR1 is SGHTA and CDR2 is FQGTGA. There are 14 residues in the CDR3. Trimming took 4 bases from V and 9 from J; bases not matched to a gene: 9. The CDR3, as DNA: TGTGCCAGCAGCTCAACTACAGGGGTAGGTGAGCAGTTCTTC. Its translation: CASSSTTGVGEQFF.

The chain joins TRBV19 to TRBJ1-1; 11 bases are a match to TRBD1. Germline V gene lookup returns CDR1 LNHDA and CDR2 SQIVND (reference sequence). V lost 2 bases to trimming and J lost 5 bases; unmatched junction nucleotides: 10. The CDR3 runs 17 residues. The CDR3 nucleotides read TGTGCCAGTAGTATATGGGGACAGGGGGGCAGCAAGACTGAAGCTTTCTTT. It yields the protein CASSIWGQGGSKTEAFF.

The table lists this clonotype with many counts. This chain uses TRBV12-3 or TRBV12-4 with TRBJ2-7, with 9 bases that match TRBD2. The CDR3 spans 15 residues. V shed 4 bases and J 3 bases; nucleotides not matched to a gene: 7. As DNA, the CDR3 is TGTGCCAGCAGTTCCACCCTAGCGGGGAACTACGAGCAGTACTTC. It translates to CASSSTLAGNYEQYF.

Points on this clonotype: One base away lies a much larger clone, so this may be a sequencing read error. The chain has TRBV28 and TRBJ1-6, with D tentatively TRBD1 (6 bases). CDR1 is MDHEN and CDR2 is SYDVKM in the germline V gene. The CDR3 contains 14 residues. Written as DNA, the CDR3 is TGTGCCAGCACAGGGGAGGCCTATAATTCACCCATCCACTTT. Encoded protein: CASTGEAYNSPIHF.

There are many counts of this clonotype. This chain links TRBV7-2 with TRBJ1-2; 9 bases fit TRBD1. V lost 5 bases and J lost 0; bases outside the gene matches: 10. The CDR3 sequence is 17 residues long. Germline V gene sequence: CDR1 SGHTA, CDR2 FQGNSA. In DNA form, the CDR3 reads TGTGCCAGCAGCCAAGACACAGGGGGCCTAGCTAACTATGGCTACACCTTC. Translation gives CASSQDTGGLANYGYTF. Supplemented by reference TRBV7-2 and TRBJ1-2, the full variable domain reads GAGVSQSPSNKVTEKGKDVELRCDPISGHTALYWYRQSLGQGLEFLIYFQGNSAPDKSGLPSDRFSAERTGGSVSTLTIQRTQQEDSAVYLCASSQDTGGLANYGYTFGSGTRLTVV.

This clonotype was seen more than once but under ten times. The chain employs TRBV9 and TRBJ2-7; D might be TRBD1 (7 bases). The CDR3 length is 14 residues. V lost 4 bases, J lost 3 bases, and 14 bases lay in between. The germline CDR1 and CDR2 sequences are SGDLS and YYNGEE. The CDR3 region has the DNA TGTGCCAGCAGCCCAACAGGGGAGGACTACGAGCAGTACTTC. It is translated as CASSPTGEDYEQYF.

This clonotype was recorded a few times. The rearrangement uses TRBV6-1 and TRBJ1-2; TRBD1 is a possible D gene (6 bases). The CDR3 length is 13 residues. V was pared by 5 bases and J by 13 bases, with 20 bases between. CDR1 MNHNS and CDR2 SASEGT come from the germline V gene. The CDR3 nucleotides read TGTGCCAGCAGTATACCGGGACAAGGGTGGTCCACCTTC. It translates to CASSIPGQGWSTF.

This clonotype was picked up many times. The chain links TRBV13 to TRBJ1-4; possible D gene TRBD1, 5 bases. This CDR3 contains 14 residues. The germline CDR1 and CDR2 sequences are PRHDT and FYEKMQ (reference sequence). With 0 bases removed from V and 5 bases from J, the gap between germline ends came to 7 bases. The CDR3 DNA reads TGTGCCAGCAGCTTAGGAGGGGACAATGAAAAACTGTTTTTT. Protein product: CASSLGGDNEKLFF.